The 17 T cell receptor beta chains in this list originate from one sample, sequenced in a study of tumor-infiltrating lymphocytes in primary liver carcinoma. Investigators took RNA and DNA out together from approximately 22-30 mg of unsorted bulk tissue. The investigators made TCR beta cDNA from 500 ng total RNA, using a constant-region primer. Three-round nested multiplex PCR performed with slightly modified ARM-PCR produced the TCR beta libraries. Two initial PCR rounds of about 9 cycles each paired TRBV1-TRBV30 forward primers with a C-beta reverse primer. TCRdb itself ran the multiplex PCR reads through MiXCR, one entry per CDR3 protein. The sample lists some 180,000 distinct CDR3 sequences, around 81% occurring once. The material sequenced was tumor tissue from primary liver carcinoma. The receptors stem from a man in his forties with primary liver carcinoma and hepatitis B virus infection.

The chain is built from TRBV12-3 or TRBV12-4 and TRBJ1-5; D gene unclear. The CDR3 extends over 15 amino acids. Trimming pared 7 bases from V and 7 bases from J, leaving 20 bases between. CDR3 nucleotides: TGTGCCAGCAACTCCGCAGCCCAGGCTAACCAGCCCCAGCATTTT. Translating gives CASNSAAQANQPQHF.

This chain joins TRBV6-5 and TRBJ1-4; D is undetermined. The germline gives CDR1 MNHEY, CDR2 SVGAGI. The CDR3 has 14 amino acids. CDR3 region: CACRMIATNEKLFF. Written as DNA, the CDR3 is TGTGCATGCAGAATGATTGCAACTAATGAAAAACTGTTTTTT.

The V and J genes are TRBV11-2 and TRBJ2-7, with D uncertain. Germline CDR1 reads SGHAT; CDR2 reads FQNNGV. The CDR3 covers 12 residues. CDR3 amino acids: CTSSPVGYEQYF. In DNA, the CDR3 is TGTACGAGCAGTCCCGTGGGCTACGAGCAGTACTTC.

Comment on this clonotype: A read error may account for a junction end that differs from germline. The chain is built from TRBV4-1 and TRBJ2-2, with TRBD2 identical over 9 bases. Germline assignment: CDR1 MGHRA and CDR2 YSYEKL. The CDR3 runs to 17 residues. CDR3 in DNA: TGCGCCAGCAGCAAGGACCCTAAGCGGGGGGCGATCGGGGAGCTATTTTTT. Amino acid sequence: CASSKDPKRGAIGELFF.

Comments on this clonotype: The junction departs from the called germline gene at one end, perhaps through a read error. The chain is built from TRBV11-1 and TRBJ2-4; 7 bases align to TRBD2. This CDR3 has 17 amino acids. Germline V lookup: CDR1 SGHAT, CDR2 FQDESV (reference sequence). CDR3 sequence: CASSFPGASGTENIQHF. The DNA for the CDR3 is TGTGCCAGCAGCTTTCCCGGGGCTAGCGGTACCGAAAACATTCAGCACTTC.

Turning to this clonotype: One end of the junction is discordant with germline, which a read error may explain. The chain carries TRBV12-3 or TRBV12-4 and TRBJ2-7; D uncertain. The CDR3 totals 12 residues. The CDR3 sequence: CACSFKTYEQYF. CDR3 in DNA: TGTGCCTGCAGTTTCAAGACCTACGAGCAGTACTTC.

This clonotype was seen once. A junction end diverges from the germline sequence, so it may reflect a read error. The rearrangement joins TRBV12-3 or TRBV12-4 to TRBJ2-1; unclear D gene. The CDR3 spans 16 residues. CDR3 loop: CASSLGVGLLNNEQSF. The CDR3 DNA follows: TGTGCCAGCAGTTTAGGAGTGGGCCTACTCAACAATGAGCAGTCTTTC.

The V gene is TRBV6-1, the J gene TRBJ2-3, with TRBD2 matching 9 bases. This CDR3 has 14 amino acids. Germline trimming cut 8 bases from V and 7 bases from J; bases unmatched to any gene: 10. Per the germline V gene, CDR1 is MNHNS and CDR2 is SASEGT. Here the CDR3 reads CASGLARKTYTQYF. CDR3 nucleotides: TGTGCCAGCGGACTAGCGAGAAAAACATATACGCAGTATTTT.

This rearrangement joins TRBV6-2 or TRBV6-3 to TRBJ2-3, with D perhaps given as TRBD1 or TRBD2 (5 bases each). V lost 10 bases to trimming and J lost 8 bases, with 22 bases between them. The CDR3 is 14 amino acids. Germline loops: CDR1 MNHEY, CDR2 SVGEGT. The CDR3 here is CANSRGGAGGTQYF. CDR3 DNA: TGTGCCAATAGTCGGGGCGGCGCAGGAGGTACGCAGTATTTT.

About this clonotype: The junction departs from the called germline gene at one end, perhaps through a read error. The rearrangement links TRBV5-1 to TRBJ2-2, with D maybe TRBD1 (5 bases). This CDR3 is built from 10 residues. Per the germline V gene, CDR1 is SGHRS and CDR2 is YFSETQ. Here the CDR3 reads CASKERGTVF. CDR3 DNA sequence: TGCGCCAGCAAGGAAAGGGGAACTGTTTTT. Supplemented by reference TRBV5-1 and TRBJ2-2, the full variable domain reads KAGVTQTPRYLIKTRGQQVTLSCSPISGHRSVSWYQQTPGQGLQFLFEYFSETQRNKGNFPGRFSGRQFSNSRSEMNVSTLELGDSALYLCASKERGTVFGEGSRLTVL.

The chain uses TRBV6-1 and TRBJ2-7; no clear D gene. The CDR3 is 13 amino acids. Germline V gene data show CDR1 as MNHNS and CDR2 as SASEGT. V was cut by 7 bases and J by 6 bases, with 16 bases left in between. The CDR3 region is CASTSVPTGEQYF. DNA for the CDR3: TGTGCCAGCACTTCTGTCCCTACCGGCGAGCAGTACTTC.

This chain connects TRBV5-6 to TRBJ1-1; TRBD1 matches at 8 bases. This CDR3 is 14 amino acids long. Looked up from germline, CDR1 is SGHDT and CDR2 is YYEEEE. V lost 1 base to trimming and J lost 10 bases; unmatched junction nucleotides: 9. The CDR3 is CASSLTQTGAAAFF. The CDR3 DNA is TGTGCCAGCAGCTTGACACAGACAGGGGCTGCAGCTTTCTTT.

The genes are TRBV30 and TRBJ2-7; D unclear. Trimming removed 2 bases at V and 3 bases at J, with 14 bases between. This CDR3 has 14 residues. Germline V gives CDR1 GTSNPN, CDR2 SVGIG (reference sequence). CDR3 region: CAWSRITGFYEQYF. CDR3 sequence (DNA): TGTGCCTGGAGTAGGATTACCGGATTCTACGAGCAGTACTTC.

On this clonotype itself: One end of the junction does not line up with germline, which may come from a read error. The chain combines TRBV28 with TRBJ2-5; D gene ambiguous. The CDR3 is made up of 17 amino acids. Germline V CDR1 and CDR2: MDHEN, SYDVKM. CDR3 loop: CASRELPGRASRQTQYF. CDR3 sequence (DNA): TGTGCCAGCAGAGAATTACCAGGACGAGCTTCCAGGCAGACCCAATACTTC.

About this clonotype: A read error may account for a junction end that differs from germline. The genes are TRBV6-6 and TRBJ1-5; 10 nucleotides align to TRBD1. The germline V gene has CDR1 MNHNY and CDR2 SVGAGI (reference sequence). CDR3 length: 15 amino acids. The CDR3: CPSSYGQGDGQPQHF. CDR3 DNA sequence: TGTCCCAGCAGTTACGGACAGGGGGACGGTCAGCCCCAGCATTTC.

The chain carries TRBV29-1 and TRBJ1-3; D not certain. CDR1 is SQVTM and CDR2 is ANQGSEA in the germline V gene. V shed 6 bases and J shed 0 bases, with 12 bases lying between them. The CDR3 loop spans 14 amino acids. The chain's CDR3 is CSVLVPDSGNTIYF. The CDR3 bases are TGCAGCGTATTAGTCCCCGACTCTGGAAACACCATATATTTT.

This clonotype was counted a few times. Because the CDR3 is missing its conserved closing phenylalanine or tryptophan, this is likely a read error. The CDR3 bases are TGCAGCGCCATGACATCTGAGACCGGCACTCCATACGAGCAGTACCTC. Protein sequence: CSAMTSETGTPYEQYL. This chain connects TRBV29-1 to TRBJ2-7; no reliable D call. Germline CDR1 SQVTM, CDR2 ANQGSEA. V was cut by 7 bases and J by 4 bases, with 26 bases left in between. The length of the CDR3 is 16 residues.